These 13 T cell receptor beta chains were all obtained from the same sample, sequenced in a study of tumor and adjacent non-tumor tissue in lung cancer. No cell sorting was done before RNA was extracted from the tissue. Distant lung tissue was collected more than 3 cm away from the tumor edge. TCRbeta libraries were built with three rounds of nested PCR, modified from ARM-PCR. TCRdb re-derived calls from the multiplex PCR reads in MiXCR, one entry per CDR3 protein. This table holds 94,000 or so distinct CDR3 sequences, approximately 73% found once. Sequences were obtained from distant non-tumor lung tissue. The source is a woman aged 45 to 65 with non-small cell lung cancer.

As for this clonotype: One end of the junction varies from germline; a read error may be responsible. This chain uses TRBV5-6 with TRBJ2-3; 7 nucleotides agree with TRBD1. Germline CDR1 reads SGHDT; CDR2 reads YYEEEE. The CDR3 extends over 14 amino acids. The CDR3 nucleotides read TGTGCCAGCTCCAGTATTCGGCGGACAGGTACGCAGTATTTT. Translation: CASSSIRRTGTQYF. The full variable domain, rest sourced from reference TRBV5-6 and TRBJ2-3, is DAGVTQSPTHLIKTRGQQVTLRCSPKSGHDTVSWYQQALGQGPQFIFQYYEEEERQRGNFPDRFSGHQFPNYSSELNVNALLLGDSALYLCASSSIRRTGTQYFGPGTRLTVL.

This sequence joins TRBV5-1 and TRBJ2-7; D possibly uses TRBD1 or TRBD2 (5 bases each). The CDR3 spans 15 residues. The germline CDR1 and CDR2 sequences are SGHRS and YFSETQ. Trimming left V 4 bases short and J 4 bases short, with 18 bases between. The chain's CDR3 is CASSKSGRWIYEQYF. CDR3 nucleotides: TGCGCCAGCAGCAAGTCAGGGAGATGGATATACGAGCAGTACTTC.

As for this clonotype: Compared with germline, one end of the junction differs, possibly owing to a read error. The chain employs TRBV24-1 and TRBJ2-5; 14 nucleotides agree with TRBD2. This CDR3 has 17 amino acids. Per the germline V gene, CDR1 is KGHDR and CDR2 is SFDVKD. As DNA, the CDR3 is TGTGCCACCAGTGACTCCCCCGGGACTAGCGGGAGAGAGAGCCAGTACTTC. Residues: CATSDSPGTSGRESQYF.

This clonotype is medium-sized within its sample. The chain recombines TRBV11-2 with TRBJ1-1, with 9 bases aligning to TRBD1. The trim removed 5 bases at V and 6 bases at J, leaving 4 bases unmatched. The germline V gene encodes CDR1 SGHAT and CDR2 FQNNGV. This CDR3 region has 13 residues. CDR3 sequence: CASSLRQGAEAFF. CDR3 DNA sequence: TGTGCCAGCAGCCTTCGACAGGGGGCTGAAGCTTTCTTT.

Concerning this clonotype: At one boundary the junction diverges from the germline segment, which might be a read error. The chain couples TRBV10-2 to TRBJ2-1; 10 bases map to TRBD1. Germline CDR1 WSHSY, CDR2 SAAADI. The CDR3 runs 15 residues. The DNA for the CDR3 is TGCGCAAGCAGCGGGACAGGGGCGGGTCACTATGAGCAGTTCTTC. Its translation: CASSGTGAGHYEQFF.

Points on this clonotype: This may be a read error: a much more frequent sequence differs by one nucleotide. The CDR3 bases are TGCGCCAGCAGCTTGGAGGCAGAGGGGGAGACTGAAGCTTTCTTT. The encoded protein is CASSLEAEGETEAFF. The V call is TRBV5-1, the J call TRBJ1-1, with D possibly TRBD1 on 6 matching bases. V lost 0 bases and J 5 bases, leaving 14 bases between the germline ends. CDR1 is SGHRS and CDR2 is YFSETQ in the germline V gene. CDR3 length: 15 residues. Variable domain in full (rest from reference TRBV5-1 and TRBJ1-1): KAGVTQTPRYLIKTRGQQVTLSCSPISGHRSVSWYQQTPGQGLQFLFEYFSETQRNKGNFPGRFSGRQFSNSRSEMNVSTLELGDSALYLCASSLEAEGETEAFFGQGTRLTVV.

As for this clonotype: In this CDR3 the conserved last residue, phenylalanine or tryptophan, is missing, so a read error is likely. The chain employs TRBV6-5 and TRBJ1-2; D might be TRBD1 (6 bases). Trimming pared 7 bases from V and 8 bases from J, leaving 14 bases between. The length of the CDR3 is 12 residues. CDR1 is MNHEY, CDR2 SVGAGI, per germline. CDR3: CASKTGMGGYTY. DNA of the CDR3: TGTGCCAGCAAAACAGGGATGGGAGGCTACACCTAC.

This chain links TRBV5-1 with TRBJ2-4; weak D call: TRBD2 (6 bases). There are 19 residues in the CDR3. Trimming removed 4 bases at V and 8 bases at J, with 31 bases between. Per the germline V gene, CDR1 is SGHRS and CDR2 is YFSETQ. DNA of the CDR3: TGCGCCAGCAGCCCCCAGGCCGGACTAACGGGAGCCAGGGAAGACATTCAGTACTTC. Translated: CASSPQAGLTGAREDIQYF.

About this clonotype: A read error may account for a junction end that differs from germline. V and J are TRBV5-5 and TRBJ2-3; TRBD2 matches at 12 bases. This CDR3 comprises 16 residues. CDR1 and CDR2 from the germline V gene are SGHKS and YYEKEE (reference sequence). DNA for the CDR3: TGTGCCAGCAACTTGGAACTAGCGGGAGGTCGAGATATGCAGTATTTT. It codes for CASNLELAGGRDMQYF.

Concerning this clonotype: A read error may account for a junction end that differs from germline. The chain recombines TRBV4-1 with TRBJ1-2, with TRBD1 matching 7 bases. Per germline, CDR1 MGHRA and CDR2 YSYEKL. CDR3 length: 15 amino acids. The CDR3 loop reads CACSRRQGNDYGYTF. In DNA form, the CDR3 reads TGCGCCTGCAGCCGCCGACAGGGAAATGATTATGGCTACACCTTC.

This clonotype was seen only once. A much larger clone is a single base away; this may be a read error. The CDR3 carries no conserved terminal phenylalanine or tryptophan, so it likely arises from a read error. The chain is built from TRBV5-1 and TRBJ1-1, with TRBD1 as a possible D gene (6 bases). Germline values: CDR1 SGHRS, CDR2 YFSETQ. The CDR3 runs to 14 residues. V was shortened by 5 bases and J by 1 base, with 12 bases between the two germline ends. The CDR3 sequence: CASSVRQENTEAFV. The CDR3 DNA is TGCGCCAGCAGTGTCAGACAGGAGAACACTGAAGCTTTCGTT.

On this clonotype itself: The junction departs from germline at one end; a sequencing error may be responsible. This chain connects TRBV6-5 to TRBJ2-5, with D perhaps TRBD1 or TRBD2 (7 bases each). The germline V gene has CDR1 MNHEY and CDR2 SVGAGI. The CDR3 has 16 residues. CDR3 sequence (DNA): TGTGCCAGCAGCTATAATATCCCAGGGGGAGGGGAGATCCAGTACTTC. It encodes CASSYNIPGGGEIQYF.

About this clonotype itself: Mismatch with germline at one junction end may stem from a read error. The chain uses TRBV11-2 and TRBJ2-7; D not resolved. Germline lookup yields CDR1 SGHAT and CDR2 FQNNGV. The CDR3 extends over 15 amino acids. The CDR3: CAGSADHVAYYEQYF. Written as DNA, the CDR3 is TGTGCCGGCAGTGCGGACCATGTCGCCTATTACGAACAGTACTTC.